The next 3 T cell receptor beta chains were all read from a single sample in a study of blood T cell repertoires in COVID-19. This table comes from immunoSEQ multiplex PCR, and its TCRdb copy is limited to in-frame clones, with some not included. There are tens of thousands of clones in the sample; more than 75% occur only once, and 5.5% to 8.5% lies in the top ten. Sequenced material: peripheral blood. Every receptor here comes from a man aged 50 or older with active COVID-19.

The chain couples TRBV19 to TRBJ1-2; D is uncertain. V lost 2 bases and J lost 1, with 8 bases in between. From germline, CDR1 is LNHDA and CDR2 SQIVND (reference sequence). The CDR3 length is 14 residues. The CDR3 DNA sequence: TGTGCCAGTAGTATAAATCTCGGTAACTATGGCTACACCTTC. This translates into CASSINLGNYGYTF.

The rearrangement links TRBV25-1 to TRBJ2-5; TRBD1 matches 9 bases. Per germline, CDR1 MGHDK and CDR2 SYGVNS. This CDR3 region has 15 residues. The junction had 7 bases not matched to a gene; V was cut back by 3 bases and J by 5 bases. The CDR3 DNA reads TGTGCCAGCAGTGACCGACAGGGGGGGCGGGAGACCCAGTACTTC. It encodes CASSDRQGGRETQYF.

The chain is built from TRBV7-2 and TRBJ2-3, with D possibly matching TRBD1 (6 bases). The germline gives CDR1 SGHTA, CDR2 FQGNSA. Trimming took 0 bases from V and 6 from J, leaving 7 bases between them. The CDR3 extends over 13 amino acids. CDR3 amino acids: CASSLAQGDTQYF. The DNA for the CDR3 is TGTGCCAGCAGCTTAGCGCAGGGGGATACGCAGTATTTT.